Listed here is a single T cell receptor beta chain. Antigen specificity is unknown. The data were taken from a study of cytomegalovirus exposure and HLA in healthy donors. Study-level background: Among the 398 donors who were genotyped, about 86% fell in the genetic ancestry cluster that is associated with self-reported Caucasian donors.

The PCR was carried out with 60 Vbeta primers and 13 Jbeta primers. Assay: immunoSEQ multiplex PCR; the TCRdb copy retains only in-frame clones and omits some. The sample comprises more than 50,000 clones, roughly 70% of which are singletons, and approximately 25% rests with the top ten. The CDR3 runs 14 residues. Per the germline V gene, CDR1 is MNHNY and CDR2 is SVGAGI (reference sequence). V lost 0 bases to trimming and J lost 7 bases; unmatched junction nucleotides: 1. General study points: In all likelihood, a cluster of highly shared sequence variants was a sequencing artifact. A reported reduction in N-insertions relative to the 666-donor mean was seen in an Asian-associated ancestry cluster in a later analysis.

The chain uses TRBV6-6 and TRBJ2-1; the match to TRBD2 covers 9 bases. Sequencing was done on a sample of PBMCs. The sequence was collected from a man between 50 and 59 years old in good health and CMV-seropositive. CDR3 coding DNA: TGTGCCAGCAGTTACTCTGGACTAGCGAATGAGCAGTTCTTC. It codes for CASSYSGLANEQFF.